A single sample is the source of the 26 T cell receptor beta chains below, sequenced in a study of radiotherapy plus CTLA-4 blockade in lung cancer. Produced via immunoSEQ multiplex PCR; TCRdb's table is partial and in-frame only. The sample shows 75,000 to 100,000 clones, around 88% of them seen only once. Sample: peripheral blood, taken from a patient treated with radiotherapy plus ipilimumab. The receptors come from a human donor with non-small cell lung cancer that progressed on radiotherapy plus ipilimumab.

The rearrangement uses TRBV10-3 and TRBJ2-5, with D possibly TRBD2 on 5 matching bases. From germline, CDR1 is ENHRY and CDR2 SYGVKD. The CDR3 is 12 amino acids. Trimming removed 4 bases at V and 5 bases at J, with 8 bases between. CDR3 sequence: CAISAREETQYF. The CDR3 coding sequence is TGTGCCATCAGTGCTAGGGAGGAGACCCAGTACTTC.

The V call is TRBV5-1, the J call TRBJ2-7, with TRBD2 matching over 7 bases. V dropped 4 bases and J dropped 2; count of bases not matched to a gene: 3. This CDR3 has 13 residues. CDR1 is SGHRS and CDR2 is YFSETQ in the germline V gene. DNA for the CDR3: TGCGCCAGCAGCCAAGGGACTACCTACGAGCAGTACTTC. It specifies CASSQGTTYEQYF.

The chain employs TRBV30 and TRBJ1-4; D might be TRBD1 (6 bases). Germline-derived CDR1 and CDR2 are GTSNPN and SVGIG (reference sequence). This CDR3 has 12 residues. The V and J ends lost 3 bases and 7 bases respectively, with 9 bases between them. The CDR3 loop reads CAWRRGGEKLFF. The CDR3 bases are TGTGCCTGGAGGAGGGGGGGTGAAAAACTGTTTTTT.

The rearrangement joins TRBV19 to TRBJ1-4; D might be TRBD1 (5 bases). V lost 7 bases and J 7 bases, leaving 13 bases between the germline ends. Per the germline V gene, CDR1 is LNHDA and CDR2 is SQIVND (reference sequence). CDR3 length equals 13 residues. CDR3 in amino acids: CASTQGLGEKLFF. For the CDR3, the DNA is TGTGCCAGTACTCAGGGATTGGGTGAAAAACTGTTTTTT. The full variable domain, completed using reference TRBV19 and TRBJ1-4, is DGGITQSPKYLFRKEGQNVTLSCEQNLNHDAMYWYRQDPGQGLRLIYYSQIVNDFQKGDIAEGYSVSREKKESFPLTVTSAQKNPTAFYLCASTQGLGEKLFFGSGTQLSVL.

V gene TRBV5-4 combines with J gene TRBJ1-3; TRBD1 agrees at 7 bases. The CDR3 has 13 amino acids. Germline values: CDR1 SGHNT, CDR2 YYREEE (reference sequence). The V gene end was trimmed by 6 bases and the J gene end by 7 bases; junction bases not matched to a gene: 7. The chain's CDR3 is CASTRQGSNTIYF. As DNA, the CDR3 is TGTGCCAGCACCAGACAGGGAAGTAACACCATATATTTT.

The genes are TRBV6-1 and TRBJ2-2, with unresolved D. CDR3 length equals 12 residues. V shed 6 bases and J shed 0 bases, with 2 bases lying between them. Per the germline V gene, CDR1 is MNHNS and CDR2 is SASEGT. The CDR3 bases are TGTGCCAGCAGATCGAACACCGGGGAGCTGTTTTTT. Protein sequence: CASRSNTGELFF.

The gene calls are TRBV7-8 and TRBJ2-1; D unresolved. With 3 bases removed from V and 6 bases from J, the gap between germline ends came to 6 bases. Germline assignment: CDR1 SGHVS and CDR2 FQNEAQ. This CDR3 region has 12 residues. The CDR3 DNA reads as TGTGCCAGCAGCTTGATAATCAATGAGCAGTTCTTC. The encoded protein is CASSLIINEQFF.

The rearrangement joins TRBV6-4 to TRBJ2-1; 8 positions agree with TRBD2. This CDR3 spans 15 amino acids. J gave up 9 bases and V 0 bases, and 7 bases lay outside the gene matches. Germline-derived CDR1 and CDR2 are MRHNA and SNTAGT. The CDR3 bases are TGTGCCAGCAGTGACTCCGGGACTAGTAAAGTTGAGCAGTTCTTC. This encodes CASSDSGTSKVEQFF.

J is TRBJ1-2 and V is TRBV2; D uncertain. V lost 3 bases, J lost 1 base, and 6 bases lay in between. Germline V gene lookup returns CDR1 SNHLY and CDR2 FYNNEI. This CDR3 is built from 13 residues. CDR3: CASSETGNYGYTF. For the CDR3, the DNA is TGTGCCAGCAGTGAGACGGGTAACTATGGCTACACCTTC.

In nucleotides, the CDR3 is TGTGCCAGTAGTCTGGGGGGGGACCTCTACGAGCAGTACTTC. This gives the protein CASSLGGDLYEQYF. The chain links TRBV19 to TRBJ2-7, with TRBD2 identical over 7 bases. Trimming took 5 bases from V and 3 from J; bases not matched to a gene: 7. The CDR3 has 14 residues. Germline CDR1 reads LNHDA; CDR2 reads SQIVND (reference sequence).

V usage is TRBV5-1 and J usage is TRBJ2-1, with 7 bases aligning to TRBD2. CDR1 SGHRS and CDR2 YFSETQ come from the germline V gene. CDR3 length: 12 residues. Trimming took 3 bases from V and 8 from J; bases not matched to a gene: 2. The chain's CDR3 is CASSSGLDEQFF. In DNA form, the CDR3 reads TGCGCCAGCAGCTCTGGACTAGATGAGCAGTTCTTC.

The chain uses TRBV7-9 and TRBJ2-7; TRBD1 aligns across 7 bases. From germline, CDR1 is SEHNR and CDR2 FQNEAQ (reference sequence). V was clipped by 5 bases and J by 2 bases; unmatched bases: 6. This CDR3 has 14 amino acids. The CDR3 here is CASSAQQGPYEQYF. The CDR3 nucleotides read TGTGCCAGCAGCGCCCAACAGGGGCCCTACGAGCAGTACTTC.

V is TRBV4-1 and J is TRBJ1-2; D uncertain. The V gene's germline CDR1 is MGHRA and CDR2 YSYEKL. With 0 bases removed from V and 4 bases from J, the gap between germline ends came to 9 bases. The CDR3 is made up of 14 amino acids. This CDR3 reads CASSQDPVSYGYTF. CDR3 sequence (DNA): TGCGCCAGCAGCCAAGATCCGGTTAGCTATGGCTACACCTTC.

The chain employs TRBV11-2 and TRBJ1-2; TRBD1 is a possible D gene (6 bases). The CDR3 contains 16 residues. V lost 4 bases and J lost 4, with 19 bases in between. From germline, CDR1 is SGHAT and CDR2 FQNNGV. The CDR3, as DNA: TGTGCCAGCAGCTCCTCCTTGGGGGGGCTTTCCTATGGCTACACCTTC. It codes for CASSSSLGGLSYGYTF.

V and J are TRBV19 and TRBJ1-2; D not resolved. V was cut by 8 bases and J by 4 bases, with 14 bases left in between. The CDR3 contains 13 residues. Germline lookup yields CDR1 LNHDA and CDR2 SQIVND (reference sequence). The CDR3 here is CASSKGVIYGYTF. The CDR3 DNA reads as TGTGCCAGTTCGAAGGGAGTAATCTATGGCTACACCTTC.

This clone was found a few times. The chain combines TRBV27 with TRBJ2-2; D uncertain. V gave up 5 bases and J gave up 2 bases, with 6 bases separating them. Germline lookup yields CDR1 MNHEY and CDR2 SMNVEV (reference sequence). The CDR3 runs 13 residues. The CDR3 loop reads CASSPFNTGELFF. The DNA of the CDR3 is TGTGCCAGCAGTCCGTTTAACACCGGGGAGCTGTTTTTT.

The chain links TRBV21-1 to TRBJ1-5. TRBV21-1 is a pseudogene segment. This CDR3 spans 15 amino acids. Written as DNA, the CDR3 is TGTGCCAGCAGCTCTCCGCGGGAGATGAATCAGCCCCAGCATTTT. This gives the protein CASSSPREMNQPQHF.

This chain uses TRBV5-1 with TRBJ1-6, with D uncertain. The CDR3 has 17 residues. Germline-derived CDR1 and CDR2 are SGHRS and YFSETQ. Trimming left V 4 bases short and J 7 bases short, with 21 bases between. CDR3 sequence (DNA): TGCGCCAGCAGCCTAGCTGTTAGTGGGTTCGGGAATTCACCCCTCCACTTT. This encodes CASSLAVSGFGNSPLHF.

The CDR3 sequence: CASSLFSPIHNEQFF. The CDR3 DNA is TGTGCCAGCAGCCTTTTTTCTCCGATCCACAATGAGCAGTTCTTC. V is TRBV19 and J is TRBJ2-1; D is uncertain. CDR3 length: 15 residues. Germline V lookup: CDR1 LNHDA, CDR2 SQIVND (reference sequence). Trimming took 9 bases from V and 5 from J, leaving 20 bases between them.

The chain recombines TRBV5-1 with TRBJ2-7, with 10 bases aligning to TRBD1. This CDR3 is 14 amino acids long. V shed 2 bases and J 3 bases; nucleotides not matched to a gene: 2. The germline CDR1 and CDR2 sequences are SGHRS and YFSETQ. The CDR3: CASSLGDRGYEQYF. The CDR3 DNA reads as TGCGCCAGCAGCTTAGGGGACAGGGGCTACGAGCAGTACTTC.

This clone was seen a few times. This chain links TRBV30 with TRBJ2-7; D call uncertain. The V gene's germline CDR1 is GTSNPN and CDR2 SVGIG (reference sequence). V lost 1 base and J lost 7, with 11 bases in between. The CDR3 runs 12 residues. Written as DNA, the CDR3 is TGTGCCTGGAGTGAACACCCCCGGGAGCAGTACTTC. It encodes CAWSEHPREQYF.

This chain joins TRBV28 and TRBJ1-5; 8 bases agree with TRBD1. After removal of 8 bases from V and 0 bases from J, the junction contained 12 bases not matched to a gene. This CDR3 comprises 17 residues. Germline CDR1 reads MDHEN; CDR2 reads SYDVKM. CDR3 amino acids: CASSARGLSNSNQPQHF. The DNA of the CDR3 is TGTGCCAGCTCCGCCAGGGGGCTGTCCAATAGCAATCAGCCCCAGCATTTT.

The CDR3 DNA reads as TGTGCCAGTAGGTTTTCTCGGGACGACTATGGCTACACCTTC. Translating it yields CASRFSRDDYGYTF. The chain joins TRBV19 to TRBJ1-2, with D possibly matching TRBD1 (5 bases). CDR3 length: 14 amino acids. With 6 bases removed from V and 3 bases from J, the gap between germline ends came to 14 bases. Germline values: CDR1 LNHDA, CDR2 SQIVND (reference sequence). Drawing the rest from reference TRBV19 and TRBJ1-2, the complete variable domain is DGGITQSPKYLFRKEGQNVTLSCEQNLNHDAMYWYRQDPGQGLRLIYYSQIVNDFQKGDIAEGYSVSREKKESFPLTVTSAQKNPTAFYLCASRFSRDDYGYTFGSGTRLTVV.

The V and J genes are TRBV2 and TRBJ2-7; 8 bases agree with TRBD2. From germline, CDR1 is SNHLY and CDR2 FYNNEI. The CDR3 length is 14 residues. J was trimmed by 0 bases and V by 7 bases; bases with no gene match: 5. This chain's CDR3 is CASIETSDSYEQYF. CDR3 sequence (DNA): TGTGCCAGCATTGAGACTAGCGACTCCTACGAGCAGTACTTC.

With regard to this clone: Additional DNA sequences in this sample encode the identical CDR3. The rearrangement uses TRBV28 and TRBJ1-2; D remains unclear. Germline lookup yields CDR1 MDHEN and CDR2 SYDVKM. V lost 5 bases and J 6 bases, leaving 13 bases between the germline ends. The CDR3 runs to 13 residues. The CDR3: CASSTHLVDGYTF. In DNA form, the CDR3 reads TGTGCCAGCAGTACCCATTTAGTTGATGGCTACACCTTC.

This chain connects TRBV5-5 to TRBJ2-5; D is uncertain. V gave up 1 base and J gave up 5 bases, with 18 bases separating them. The CDR3 is 16 residues long. Germline V CDR1 and CDR2: SGHKS, YYEKEE (reference sequence). Here the CDR3 reads CASSLIGVTNAETQYF. The CDR3, as DNA: TGTGCCAGCAGCTTGATTGGAGTCACCAACGCGGAGACCCAGTACTTC. The entire variable domain, with the rest obtained from reference TRBV5-5 and TRBJ2-5, is as follows: DAGVTQSPTHLIKTRGQQVTLRCSPISGHKSVSWYQQVLGQGPQFIFQYYEKEERGRGNFPDRFSARQFPNYSSELNVNALLLGDSALYLCASSLIGVTNAETQYFGPGTRLLVL.